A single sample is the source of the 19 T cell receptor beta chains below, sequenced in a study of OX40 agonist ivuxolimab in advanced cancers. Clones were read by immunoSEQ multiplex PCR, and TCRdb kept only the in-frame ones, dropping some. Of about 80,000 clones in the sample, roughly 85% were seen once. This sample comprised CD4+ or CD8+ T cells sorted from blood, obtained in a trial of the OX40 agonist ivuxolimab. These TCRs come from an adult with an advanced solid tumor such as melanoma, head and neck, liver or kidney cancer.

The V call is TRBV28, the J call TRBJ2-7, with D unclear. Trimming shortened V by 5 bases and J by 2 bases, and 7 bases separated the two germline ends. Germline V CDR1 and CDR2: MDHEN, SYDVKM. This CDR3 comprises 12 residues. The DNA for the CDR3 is TGTGCCAGCAGTCGATATCCCTACGAGCAGTACTTC. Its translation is CASSRYPYEQYF.

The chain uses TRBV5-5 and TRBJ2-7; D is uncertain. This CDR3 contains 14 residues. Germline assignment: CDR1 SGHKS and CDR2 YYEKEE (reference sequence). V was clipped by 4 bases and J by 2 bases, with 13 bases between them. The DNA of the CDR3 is TGTGCCAGCAGCCTCCGGGTCACCACCTACGAGCAGTACTTC. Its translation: CASSLRVTTYEQYF.

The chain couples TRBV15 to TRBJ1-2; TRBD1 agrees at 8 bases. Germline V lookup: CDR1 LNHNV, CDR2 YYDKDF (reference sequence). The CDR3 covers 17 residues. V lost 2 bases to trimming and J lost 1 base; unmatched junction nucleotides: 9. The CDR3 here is CATSRPTWTGNNYGYTF. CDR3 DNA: TGTGCCACCAGCAGACCTACCTGGACAGGGAATAACTATGGCTACACCTTC.

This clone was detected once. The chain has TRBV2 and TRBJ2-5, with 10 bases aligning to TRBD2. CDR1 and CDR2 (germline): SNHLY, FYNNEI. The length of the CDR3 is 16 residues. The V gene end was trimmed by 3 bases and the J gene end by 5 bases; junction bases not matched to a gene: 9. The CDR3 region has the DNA TGTGCCAGCAGTGAGTCTGGGCTAGCGGGGGCGGAGACCCAGTACTTC. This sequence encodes CASSESGLAGAETQYF.

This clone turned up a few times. The CDR3 nucleotides read TGTGCCAGCAGCTTTTTTTCCGGGACCATGAACACTGAAGCTTTCTTT. Translating gives CASSFFSGTMNTEAFF. The chain employs TRBV7-8 and TRBJ1-1; D is possibly TRBD1 (5 bases). The CDR3 extends over 16 amino acids. CDR1 is SGHVS and CDR2 is FQNEAQ in the germline V gene. Trimming cost V 3 bases and J 0 bases, with 14 bases left between them.

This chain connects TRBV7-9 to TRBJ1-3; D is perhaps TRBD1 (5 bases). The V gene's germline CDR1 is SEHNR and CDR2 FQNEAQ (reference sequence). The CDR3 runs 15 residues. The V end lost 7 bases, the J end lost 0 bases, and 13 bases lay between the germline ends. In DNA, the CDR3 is TGTGCCAGCATTGGGGGGTTTAGCTCTGGAAACACCATATATTTT. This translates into CASIGGFSSGNTIYF.

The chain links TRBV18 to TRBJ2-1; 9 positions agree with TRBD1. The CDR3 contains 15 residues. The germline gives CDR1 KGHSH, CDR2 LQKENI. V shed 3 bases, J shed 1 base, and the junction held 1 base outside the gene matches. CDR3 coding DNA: TGTGCCAGCTCACCCGGGACAGGGTCCTACAATGAGCAGTTCTTC. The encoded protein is CASSPGTGSYNEQFF.

CDR3 nucleotide sequence: TGTGCCAGCAGCACGAGGACTAGCGGGTCCCAAGAGACCCAGTACTTC. Its protein is CASSTRTSGSQETQYF. The gene calls are TRBV7-3 and TRBJ2-5, with 11 bases matching TRBD2. The CDR3 covers 16 residues. Germline assignment: CDR1 SGHTA and CDR2 FQGTGA. Trimming removed 5 bases from V and 1 base from J; junction bases left unmatched: 6.

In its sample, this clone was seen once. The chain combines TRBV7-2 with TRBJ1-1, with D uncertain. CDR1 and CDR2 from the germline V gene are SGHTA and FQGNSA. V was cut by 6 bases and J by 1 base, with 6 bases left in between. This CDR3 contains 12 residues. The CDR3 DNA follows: TGTGCCAGCAGGGATCCGAACACTGAAGCTTTCTTT. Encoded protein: CASRDPNTEAFF. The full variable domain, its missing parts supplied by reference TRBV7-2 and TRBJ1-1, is GAGVSQSPSNKVTEKGKDVELRCDPISGHTALYWYRQSLGQGLEFLIYFQGNSAPDKSGLPSDRFSAERTGGSVSTLTIQRTQQEDSAVYLCASRDPNTEAFFGQGTRLTVV.

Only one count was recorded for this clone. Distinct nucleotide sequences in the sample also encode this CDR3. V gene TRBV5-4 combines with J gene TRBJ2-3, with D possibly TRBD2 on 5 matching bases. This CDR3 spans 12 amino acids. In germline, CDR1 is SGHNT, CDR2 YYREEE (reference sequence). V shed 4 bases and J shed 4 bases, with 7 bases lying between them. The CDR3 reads CASSRGADTQYF. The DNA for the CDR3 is TGTGCCAGCAGCCGGGGAGCAGATACGCAGTATTTT.

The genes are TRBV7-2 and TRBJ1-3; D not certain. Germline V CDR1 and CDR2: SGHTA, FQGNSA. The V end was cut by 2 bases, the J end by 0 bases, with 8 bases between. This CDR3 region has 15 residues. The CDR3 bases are TGTGCCAGCAGCTTACGTGGAGGCTCTGGAAACACCATATATTTT. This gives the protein CASSLRGGSGNTIYF.

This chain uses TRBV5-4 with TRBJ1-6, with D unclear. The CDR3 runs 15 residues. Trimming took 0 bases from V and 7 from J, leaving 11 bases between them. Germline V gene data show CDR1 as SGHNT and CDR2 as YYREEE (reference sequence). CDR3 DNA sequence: TGTGCCAGCAGCTTGGGTAGCCGACGAAATTCACCCCTCCACTTT. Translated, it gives CASSLGSRRNSPLHF.

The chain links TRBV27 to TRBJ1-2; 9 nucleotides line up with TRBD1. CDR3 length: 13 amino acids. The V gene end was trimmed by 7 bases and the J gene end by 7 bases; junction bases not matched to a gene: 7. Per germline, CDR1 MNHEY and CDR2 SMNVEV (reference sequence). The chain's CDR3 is CASNRQGESGYTF. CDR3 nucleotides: TGTGCCAGCAACAGACAGGGGGAGTCTGGCTACACCTTC.

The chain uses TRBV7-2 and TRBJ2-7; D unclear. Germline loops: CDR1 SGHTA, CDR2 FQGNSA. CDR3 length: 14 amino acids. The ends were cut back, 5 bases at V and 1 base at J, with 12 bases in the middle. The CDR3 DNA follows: TGTGCCAGCAGCCCCCGGACGGTATCCTACGAGCAGTACTTC. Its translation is CASSPRTVSYEQYF.

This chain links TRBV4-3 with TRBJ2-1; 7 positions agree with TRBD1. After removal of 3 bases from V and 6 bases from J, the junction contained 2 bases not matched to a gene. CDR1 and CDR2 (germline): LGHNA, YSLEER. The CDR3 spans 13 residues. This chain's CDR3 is CASSQGTVNEQFF. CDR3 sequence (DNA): TGCGCCAGCAGCCAGGGGACAGTCAATGAGCAGTTCTTC.

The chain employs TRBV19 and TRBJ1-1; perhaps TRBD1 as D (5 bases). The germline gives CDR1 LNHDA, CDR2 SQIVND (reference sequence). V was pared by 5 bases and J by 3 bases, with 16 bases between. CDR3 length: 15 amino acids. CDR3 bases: TGTGCCAGTAGTCGACGGGACCTTGGGGACACTGAAGCTTTCTTT. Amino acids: CASSRRDLGDTEAFF.

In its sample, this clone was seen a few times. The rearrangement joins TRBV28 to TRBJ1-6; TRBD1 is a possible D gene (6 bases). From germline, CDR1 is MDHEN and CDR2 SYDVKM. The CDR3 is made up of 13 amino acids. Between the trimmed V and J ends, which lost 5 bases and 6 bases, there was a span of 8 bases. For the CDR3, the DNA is TGTGCCAGCAGTCCACAGGGTAATTCACCCCTCCACTTT. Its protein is CASSPQGNSPLHF.

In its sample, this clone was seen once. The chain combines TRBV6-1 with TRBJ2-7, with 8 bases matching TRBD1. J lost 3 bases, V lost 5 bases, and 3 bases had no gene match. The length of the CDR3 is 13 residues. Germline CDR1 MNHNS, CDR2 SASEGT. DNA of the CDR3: TGTGCCAGCAGTTTGACAGGGGTCTACGAGCAGTACTTC. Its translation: CASSLTGVYEQYF.

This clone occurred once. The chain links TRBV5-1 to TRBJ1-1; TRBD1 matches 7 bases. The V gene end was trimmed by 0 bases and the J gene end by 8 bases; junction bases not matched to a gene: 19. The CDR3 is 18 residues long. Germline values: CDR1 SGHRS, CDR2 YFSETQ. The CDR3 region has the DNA TGCGCCAGCAGCTTGGCTTTAGCCCCTGGACAGGTCCTGCGGGAAGCTTTCTTT. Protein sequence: CASSLALAPGQVLREAFF.